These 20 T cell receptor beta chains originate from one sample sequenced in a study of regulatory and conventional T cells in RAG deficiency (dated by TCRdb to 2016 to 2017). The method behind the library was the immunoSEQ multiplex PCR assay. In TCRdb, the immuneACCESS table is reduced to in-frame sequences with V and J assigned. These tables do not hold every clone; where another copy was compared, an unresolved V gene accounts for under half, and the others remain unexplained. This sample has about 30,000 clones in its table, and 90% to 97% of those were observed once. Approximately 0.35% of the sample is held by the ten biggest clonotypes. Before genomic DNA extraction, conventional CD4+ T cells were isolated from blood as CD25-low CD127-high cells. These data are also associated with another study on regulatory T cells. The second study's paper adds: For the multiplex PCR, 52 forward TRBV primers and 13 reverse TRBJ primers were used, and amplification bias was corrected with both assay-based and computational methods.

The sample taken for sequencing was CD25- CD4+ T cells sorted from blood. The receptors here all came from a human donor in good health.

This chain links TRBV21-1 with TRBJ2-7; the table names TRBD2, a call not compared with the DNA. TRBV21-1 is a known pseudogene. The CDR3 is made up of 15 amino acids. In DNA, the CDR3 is TGTGCCAGCAGCAAAGACTCGGGAGGGCAATACGAGCAGTACTTC. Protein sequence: CASSKDSGGQYEQYF.

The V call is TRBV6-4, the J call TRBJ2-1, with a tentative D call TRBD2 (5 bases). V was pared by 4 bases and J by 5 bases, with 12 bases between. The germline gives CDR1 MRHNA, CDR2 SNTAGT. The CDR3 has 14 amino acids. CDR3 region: CASSVYPGNNEQFF. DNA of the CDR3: TGTGCCAGCAGTGTCTACCCCGGGAACAATGAGCAGTTCTTC.

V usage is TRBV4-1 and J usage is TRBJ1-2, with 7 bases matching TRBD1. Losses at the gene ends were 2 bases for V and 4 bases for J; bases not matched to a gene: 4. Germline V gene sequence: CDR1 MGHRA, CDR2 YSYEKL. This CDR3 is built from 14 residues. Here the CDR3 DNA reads TGCGCCAGCAGCCAAACCACAGGGGTCTATGGCTACACCTTC. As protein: CASSQTTGVYGYTF.

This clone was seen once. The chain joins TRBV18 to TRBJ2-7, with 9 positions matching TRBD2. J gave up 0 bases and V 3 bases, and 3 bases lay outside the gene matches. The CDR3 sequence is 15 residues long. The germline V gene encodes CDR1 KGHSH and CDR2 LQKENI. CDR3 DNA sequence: TGTGCCAGCTCACCCCAGCGGGAGGCCTCCTACGAGCAGTACTTC. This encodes CASSPQREASYEQYF.

The CDR3 is CASRYRGPANEKLFF. In nucleotides, the CDR3 is TGTGCCAGCAGGTACAGGGGACCAGCTAATGAAAAACTGTTTTTT. The chain recombines TRBV6-1 with TRBJ1-4; 7 bases line up with TRBD1. Germline lookup yields CDR1 MNHNS and CDR2 SASEGT. This CDR3 contains 15 residues. With V trimmed by 6 bases and J by 3 bases, 7 bases remained unmatched.

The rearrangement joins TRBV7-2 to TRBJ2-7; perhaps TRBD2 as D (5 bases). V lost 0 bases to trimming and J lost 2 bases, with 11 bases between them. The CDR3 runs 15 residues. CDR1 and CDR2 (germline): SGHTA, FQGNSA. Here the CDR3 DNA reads TGTGCCAGCAGCTTAGCGAGGGTAAAAACCTACGAGCAGTACTTC. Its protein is CASSLARVKTYEQYF. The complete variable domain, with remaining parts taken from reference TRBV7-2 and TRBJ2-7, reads GAGVSQSPSNKVTEKGKDVELRCDPISGHTALYWYRQSLGQGLEFLIYFQGNSAPDKSGLPSDRFSAERTGGSVSTLTIQRTQQEDSAVYLCASSLARVKTYEQYFGPGTRLTVT.

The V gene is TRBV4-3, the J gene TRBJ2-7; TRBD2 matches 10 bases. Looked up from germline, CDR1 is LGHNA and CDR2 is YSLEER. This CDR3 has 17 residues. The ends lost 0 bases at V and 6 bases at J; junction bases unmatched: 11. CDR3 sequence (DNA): TGCGCCAGCAGCCAAGAGTTAGCTAGCGGGAGATCAGGCGAGCAGTACTTC. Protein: CASSQELASGRSGEQYF.

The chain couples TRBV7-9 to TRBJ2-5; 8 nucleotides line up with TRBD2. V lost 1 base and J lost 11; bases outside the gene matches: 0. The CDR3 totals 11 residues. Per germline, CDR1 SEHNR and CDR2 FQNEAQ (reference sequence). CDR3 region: CASSLEREQYF. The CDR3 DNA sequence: TGTGCCAGCAGCTTAGAGCGGGAGCAGTACTTC.

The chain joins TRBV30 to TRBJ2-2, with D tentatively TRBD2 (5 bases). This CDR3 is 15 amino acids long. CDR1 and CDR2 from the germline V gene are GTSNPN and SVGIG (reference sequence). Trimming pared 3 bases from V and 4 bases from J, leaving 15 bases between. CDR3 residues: CAWRRVSRVTGELFF. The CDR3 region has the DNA TGTGCCTGGAGGAGGGTCAGCAGAGTCACCGGGGAGCTGTTTTTT.

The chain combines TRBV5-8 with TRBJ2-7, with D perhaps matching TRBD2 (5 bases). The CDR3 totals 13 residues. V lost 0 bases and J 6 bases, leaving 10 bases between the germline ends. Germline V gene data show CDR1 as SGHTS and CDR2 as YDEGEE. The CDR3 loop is CASSLGGAAEQYF. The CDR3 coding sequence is TGTGCCAGCAGCTTGGGGGGAGCAGCCGAGCAGTACTTC.

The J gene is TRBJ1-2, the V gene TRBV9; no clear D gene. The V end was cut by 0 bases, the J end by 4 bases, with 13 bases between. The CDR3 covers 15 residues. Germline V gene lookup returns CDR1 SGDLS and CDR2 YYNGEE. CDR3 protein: CASSVERWHSYGYTF. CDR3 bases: TGTGCCAGCAGCGTAGAAAGGTGGCACAGCTATGGCTACACCTTC.

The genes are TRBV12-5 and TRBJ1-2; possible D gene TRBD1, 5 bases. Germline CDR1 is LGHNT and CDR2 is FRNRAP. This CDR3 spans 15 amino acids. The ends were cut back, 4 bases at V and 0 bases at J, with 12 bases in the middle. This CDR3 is CASGSVGRANYGYTF. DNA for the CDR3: TGTGCTAGTGGTTCCGTGGGGCGAGCTAACTATGGCTACACCTTC.

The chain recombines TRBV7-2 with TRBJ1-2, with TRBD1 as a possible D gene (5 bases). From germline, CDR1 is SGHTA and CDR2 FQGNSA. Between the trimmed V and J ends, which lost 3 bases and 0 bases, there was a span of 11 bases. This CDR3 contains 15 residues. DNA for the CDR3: TGTGCCAGCAGCTTCTGGGGCAGCCCTAACTATGGCTACACCTTC. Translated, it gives CASSFWGSPNYGYTF.

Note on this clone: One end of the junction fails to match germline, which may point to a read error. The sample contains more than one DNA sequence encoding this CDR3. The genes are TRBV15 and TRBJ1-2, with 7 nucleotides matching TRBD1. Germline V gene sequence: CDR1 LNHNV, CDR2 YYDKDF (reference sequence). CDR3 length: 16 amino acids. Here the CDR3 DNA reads TGCGCCACCAGCAGACGATACGCCAGGGGGATGGACGGCTACACCTTC. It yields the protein CATSRRYARGMDGYTF. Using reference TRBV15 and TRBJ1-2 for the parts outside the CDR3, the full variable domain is DAMVIQNPRYQVTQFGKPVTLSCSQTLNHNVMYWYQQKSSQAPKLLFHYYDKDFNNEADTPDNFQSRRPNTSFCFLDIRSPGLGDTAMYLCATSRRYARGMDGYTFGSGTRLTVV.

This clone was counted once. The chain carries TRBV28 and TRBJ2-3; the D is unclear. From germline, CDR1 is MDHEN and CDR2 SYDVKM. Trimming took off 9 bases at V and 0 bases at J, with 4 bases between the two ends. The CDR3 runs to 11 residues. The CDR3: CASKSTDTQYF. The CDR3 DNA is TGTGCCAGTAAAAGCACAGATACGCAGTATTTT.

CDR3 DNA sequence: TGTGCCAGCAGCTTAGTGGGGCAGCTGAATCAGCCCCAGCATTTT. Its translation: CASSLVGQLNQPQHF. V is TRBV7-2 and J is TRBJ1-5; tentatively, D is TRBD1 (5 bases). Germline loops: CDR1 SGHTA, CDR2 FQGNSA. Trimming removed 1 base at V and 4 bases at J, with 11 bases between. This CDR3 region has 15 residues.

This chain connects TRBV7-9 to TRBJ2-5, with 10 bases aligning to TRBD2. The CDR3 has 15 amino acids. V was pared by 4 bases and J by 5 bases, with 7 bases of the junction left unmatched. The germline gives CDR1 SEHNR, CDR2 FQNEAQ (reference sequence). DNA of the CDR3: TGTGCCAGCAGCTCACGGACTAGCGGTCAGGAGACCCAGTACTTC. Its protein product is CASSSRTSGQETQYF.

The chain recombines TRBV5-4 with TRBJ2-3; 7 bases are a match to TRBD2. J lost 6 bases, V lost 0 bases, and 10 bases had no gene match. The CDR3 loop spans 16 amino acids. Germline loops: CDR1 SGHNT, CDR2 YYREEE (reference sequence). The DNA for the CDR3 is TGTGCCAGCAGCTTGGGCCAGCGGGGACCCTTTGATACGCAGTATTTT. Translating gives CASSLGQRGPFDTQYF.

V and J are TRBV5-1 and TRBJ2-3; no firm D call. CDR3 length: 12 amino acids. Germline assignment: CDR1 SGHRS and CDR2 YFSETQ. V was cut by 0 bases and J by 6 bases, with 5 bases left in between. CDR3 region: CASSLVRDTQYF. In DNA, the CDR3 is TGCGCCAGCAGCTTGGTCCGGGATACGCAGTATTTT.

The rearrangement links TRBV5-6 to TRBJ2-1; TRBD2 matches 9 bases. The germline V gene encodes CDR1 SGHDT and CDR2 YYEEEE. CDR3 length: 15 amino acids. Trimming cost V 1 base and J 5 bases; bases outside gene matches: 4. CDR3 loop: CASSLWSSGNNEQFF. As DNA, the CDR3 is TGTGCCAGCAGCTTGTGGTCTAGCGGGAACAATGAGCAGTTCTTC. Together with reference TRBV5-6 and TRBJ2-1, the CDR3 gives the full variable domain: DAGVTQSPTHLIKTRGQQVTLRCSPKSGHDTVSWYQQALGQGPQFIFQYYEEEERQRGNFPDRFSGHQFPNYSSELNVNALLLGDSALYLCASSLWSSGNNEQFFGPGTRLTVL.